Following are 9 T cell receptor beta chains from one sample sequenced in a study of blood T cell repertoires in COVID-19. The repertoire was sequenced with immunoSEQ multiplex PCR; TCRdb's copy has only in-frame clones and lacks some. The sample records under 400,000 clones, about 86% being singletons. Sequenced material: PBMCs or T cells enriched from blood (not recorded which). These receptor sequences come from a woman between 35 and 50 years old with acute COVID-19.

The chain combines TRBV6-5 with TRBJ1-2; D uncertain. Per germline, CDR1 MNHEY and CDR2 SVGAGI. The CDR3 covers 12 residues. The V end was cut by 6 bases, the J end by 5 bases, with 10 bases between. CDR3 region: CASRVSLYGYTF. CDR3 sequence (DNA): TGTGCCAGCAGGGTAAGCCTTTATGGCTACACCTTC.

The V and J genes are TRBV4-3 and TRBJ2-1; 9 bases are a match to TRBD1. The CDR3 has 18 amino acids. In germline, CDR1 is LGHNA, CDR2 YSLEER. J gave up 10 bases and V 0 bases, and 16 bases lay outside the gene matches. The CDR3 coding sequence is TGCGCCAGCAGCCAAGATCCCCCGGGACAGGGCTGGTTTCGGGAGCAGTTCTTC. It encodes CASSQDPPGQGWFREQFF.

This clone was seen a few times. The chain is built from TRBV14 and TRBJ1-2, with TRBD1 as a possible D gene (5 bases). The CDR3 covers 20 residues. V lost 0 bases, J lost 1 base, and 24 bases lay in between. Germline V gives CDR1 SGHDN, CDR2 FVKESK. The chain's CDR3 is CASSQDSGGSRPYYNYGYTF. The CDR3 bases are TGTGCCAGCAGCCAAGATAGTGGGGGGAGCCGACCCTATTATAACTATGGCTACACCTTC.

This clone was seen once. The CDR3: CASSRGQEETQYF. CDR3 DNA: TGTGCCAGCAGCCGGGGTCAGGAAGAGACCCAGTACTTC. The gene calls are TRBV7-8 and TRBJ2-5; D is perhaps TRBD2 (5 bases). V lost 5 bases, J lost 3 bases, and 10 bases lay in between. This CDR3 is 13 amino acids long. Germline CDR1 SGHVS, CDR2 FQNEAQ. The full variable domain, with the rest looked up from reference TRBV7-8 and TRBJ2-5, is GAGVSQSPRYKVAKRGQDVALRCDPISGHVSLFWYQQALGQGPEFLTYFQNEAQLDKSGLPSDRFFAERPEGSVSTLKIQRTQQEDSAVYLCASSRGQEETQYFGPGTRLLVL.

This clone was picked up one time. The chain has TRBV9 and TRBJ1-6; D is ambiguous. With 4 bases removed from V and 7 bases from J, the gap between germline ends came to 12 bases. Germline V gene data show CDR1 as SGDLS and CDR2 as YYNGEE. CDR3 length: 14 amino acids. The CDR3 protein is CASSPEPSNSPLHF. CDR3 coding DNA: TGTGCCAGCAGCCCCGAGCCGTCGAATTCACCCCTCCACTTT.

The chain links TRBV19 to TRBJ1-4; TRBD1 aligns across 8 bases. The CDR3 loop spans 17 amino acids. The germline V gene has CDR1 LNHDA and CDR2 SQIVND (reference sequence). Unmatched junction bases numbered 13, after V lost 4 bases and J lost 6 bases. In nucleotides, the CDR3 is TGTGCCAGTAGTACAAGAGTAAAGGACAGGGAGGATGAAAAACTGTTTTTT. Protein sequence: CASSTRVKDREDEKLFF.

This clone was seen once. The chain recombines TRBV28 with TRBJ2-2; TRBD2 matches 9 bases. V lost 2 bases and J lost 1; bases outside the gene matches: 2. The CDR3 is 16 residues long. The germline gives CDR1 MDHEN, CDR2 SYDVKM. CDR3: CASSLLAGRNTGELFF. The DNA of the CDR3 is TGTGCCAGCAGTTTACTAGCGGGAAGGAACACCGGGGAGCTGTTTTTT.

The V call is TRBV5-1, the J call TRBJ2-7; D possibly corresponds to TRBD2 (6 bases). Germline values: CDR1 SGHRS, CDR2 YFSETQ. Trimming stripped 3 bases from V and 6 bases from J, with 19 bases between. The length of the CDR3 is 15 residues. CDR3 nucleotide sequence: TGCGCCAGCAGCTGGCGGGACGGAATCCTGTCCGAGCAGTACTTC. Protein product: CASSWRDGILSEQYF.

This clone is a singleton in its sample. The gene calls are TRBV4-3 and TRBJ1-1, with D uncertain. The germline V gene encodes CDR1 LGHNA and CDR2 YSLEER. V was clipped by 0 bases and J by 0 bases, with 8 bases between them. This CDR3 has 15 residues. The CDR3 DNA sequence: TGCGCCAGCAGCCAAGACCCCGTCCTGAACACTGAAGCTTTCTTT. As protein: CASSQDPVLNTEAFF.